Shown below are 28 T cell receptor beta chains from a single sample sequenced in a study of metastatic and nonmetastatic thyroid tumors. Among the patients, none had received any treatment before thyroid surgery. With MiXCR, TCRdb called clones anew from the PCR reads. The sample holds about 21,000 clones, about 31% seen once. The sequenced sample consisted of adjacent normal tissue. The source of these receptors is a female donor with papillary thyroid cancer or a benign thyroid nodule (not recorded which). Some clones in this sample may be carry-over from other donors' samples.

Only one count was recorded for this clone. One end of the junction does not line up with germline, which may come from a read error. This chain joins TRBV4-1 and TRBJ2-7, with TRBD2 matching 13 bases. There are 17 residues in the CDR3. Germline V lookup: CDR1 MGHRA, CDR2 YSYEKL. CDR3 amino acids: CASSQKLTSGGRDERYF. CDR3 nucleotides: TGCGCTAGCAGCCAGAAGCTGACTAGCGGGGGGAGGGACGAGCGGTACTTC.

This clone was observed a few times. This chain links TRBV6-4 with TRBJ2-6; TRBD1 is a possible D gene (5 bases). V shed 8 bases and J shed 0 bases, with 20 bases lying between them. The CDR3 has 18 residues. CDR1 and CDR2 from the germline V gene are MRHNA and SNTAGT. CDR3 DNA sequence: TGTGCCAGCGCTAGGGGCCTTATGCGCTACTCTGGGGCCAACGTCCTGACTTTC. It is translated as CASARGLMRYSGANVLTF.

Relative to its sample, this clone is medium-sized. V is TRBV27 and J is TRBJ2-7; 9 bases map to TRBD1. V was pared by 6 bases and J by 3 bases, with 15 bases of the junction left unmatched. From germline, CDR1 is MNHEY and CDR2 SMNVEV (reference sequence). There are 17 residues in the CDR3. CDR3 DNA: TGTGCCAGCAGAGGAGGGACCTCGTGGACAGGGGACTACGAGCAGTACTTC. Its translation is CASRGGTSWTGDYEQYF.

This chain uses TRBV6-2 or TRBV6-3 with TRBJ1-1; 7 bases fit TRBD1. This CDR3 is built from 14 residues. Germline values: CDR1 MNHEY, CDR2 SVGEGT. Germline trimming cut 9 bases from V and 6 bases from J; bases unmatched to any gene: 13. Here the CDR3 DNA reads TGTGCCAGTACGGGACAGCGAGCTTTTGCTGAAGCTTTCTTT. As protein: CASTGQRAFAEAFF.

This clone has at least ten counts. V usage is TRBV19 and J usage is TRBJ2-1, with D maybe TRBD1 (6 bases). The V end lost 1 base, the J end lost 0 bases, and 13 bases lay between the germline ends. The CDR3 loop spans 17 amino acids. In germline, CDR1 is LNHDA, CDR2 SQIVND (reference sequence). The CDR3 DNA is TGTGCCAGTAGTATAGGGACAGCTAAGAGCTCCTACAATGAGCAGTTCTTC. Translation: CASSIGTAKSSYNEQFF.

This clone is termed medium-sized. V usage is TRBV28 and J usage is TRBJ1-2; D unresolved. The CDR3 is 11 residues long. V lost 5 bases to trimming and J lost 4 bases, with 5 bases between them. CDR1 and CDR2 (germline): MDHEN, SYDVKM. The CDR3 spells CASSTVYGYTF. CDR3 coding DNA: TGTGCCAGCAGTACGGTCTATGGCTACACCTTC.

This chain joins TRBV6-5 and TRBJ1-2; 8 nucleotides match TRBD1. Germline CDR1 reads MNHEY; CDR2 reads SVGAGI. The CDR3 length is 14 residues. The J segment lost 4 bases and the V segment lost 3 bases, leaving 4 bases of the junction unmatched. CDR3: CASSYGQGVYGYTF. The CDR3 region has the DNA TGTGCCAGCAGTTATGGACAGGGAGTCTATGGCTACACCTTC.

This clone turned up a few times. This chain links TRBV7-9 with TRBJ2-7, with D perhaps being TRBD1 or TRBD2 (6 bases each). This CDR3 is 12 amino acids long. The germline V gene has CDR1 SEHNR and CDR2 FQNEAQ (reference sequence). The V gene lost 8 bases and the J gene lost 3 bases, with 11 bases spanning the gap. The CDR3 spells CASAGGLYEQYF. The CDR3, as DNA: TGTGCCAGCGCCGGGGGCCTCTACGAGCAGTACTTC.

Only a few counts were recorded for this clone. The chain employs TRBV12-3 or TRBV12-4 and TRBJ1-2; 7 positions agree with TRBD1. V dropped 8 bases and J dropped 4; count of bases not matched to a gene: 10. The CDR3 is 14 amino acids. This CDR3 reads CASLRRQGLYGYTF. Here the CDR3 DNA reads TGTGCCAGCCTTCGGCGACAGGGTCTCTATGGCTACACCTTC.

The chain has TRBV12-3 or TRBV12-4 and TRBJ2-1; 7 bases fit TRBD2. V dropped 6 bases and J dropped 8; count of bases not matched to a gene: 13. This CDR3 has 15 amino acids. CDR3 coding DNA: TGTGCCAGCAGCCCCGACGCGGGAGTCAAAGATGAGCAGTTCTTC. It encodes CASSPDAGVKDEQFF.

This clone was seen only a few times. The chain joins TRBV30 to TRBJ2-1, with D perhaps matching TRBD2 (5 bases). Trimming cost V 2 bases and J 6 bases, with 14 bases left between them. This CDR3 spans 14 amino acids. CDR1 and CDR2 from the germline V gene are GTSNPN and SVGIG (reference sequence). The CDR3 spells CAWSLWGVSNEQFF. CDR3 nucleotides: TGTGCCTGGAGTCTGTGGGGAGTAAGCAATGAGCAGTTCTTC.

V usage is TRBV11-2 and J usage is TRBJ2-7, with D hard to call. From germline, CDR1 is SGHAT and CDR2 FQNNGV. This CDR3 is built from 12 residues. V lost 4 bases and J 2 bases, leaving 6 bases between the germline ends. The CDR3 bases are TGTGCCAGCAGCTACCTTACCTACGAGCAGTACTTC. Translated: CASSYLTYEQYF.

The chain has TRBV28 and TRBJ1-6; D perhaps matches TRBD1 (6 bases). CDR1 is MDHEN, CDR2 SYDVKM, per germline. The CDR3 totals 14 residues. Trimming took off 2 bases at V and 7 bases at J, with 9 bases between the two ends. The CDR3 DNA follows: TGTGCCAGCAGTTTAGGGGGCGGCAATTCACCCCTCCACTTT. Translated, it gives CASSLGGGNSPLHF.

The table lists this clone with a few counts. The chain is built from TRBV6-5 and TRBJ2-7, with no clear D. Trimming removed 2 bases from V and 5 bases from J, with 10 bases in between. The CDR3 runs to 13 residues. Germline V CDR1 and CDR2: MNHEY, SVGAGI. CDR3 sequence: CASSYARSHEQYF. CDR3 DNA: TGTGCCAGCAGTTACGCCCGGTCCCACGAGCAGTACTTC.

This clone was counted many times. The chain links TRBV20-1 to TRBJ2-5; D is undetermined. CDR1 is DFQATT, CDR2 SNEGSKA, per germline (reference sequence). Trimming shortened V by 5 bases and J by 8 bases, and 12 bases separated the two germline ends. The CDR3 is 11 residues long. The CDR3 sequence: CSAERAPTQYF. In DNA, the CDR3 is TGCAGTGCTGAACGAGCGCCTACCCAGTACTTC.

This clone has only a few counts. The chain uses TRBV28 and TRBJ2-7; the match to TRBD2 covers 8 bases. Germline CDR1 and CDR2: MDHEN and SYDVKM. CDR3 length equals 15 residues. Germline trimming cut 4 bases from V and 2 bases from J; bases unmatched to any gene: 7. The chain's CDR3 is CASSSSGSSAYEQYF. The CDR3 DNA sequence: TGTGCCAGCAGTTCCAGCGGGAGCTCAGCCTACGAGCAGTACTTC.

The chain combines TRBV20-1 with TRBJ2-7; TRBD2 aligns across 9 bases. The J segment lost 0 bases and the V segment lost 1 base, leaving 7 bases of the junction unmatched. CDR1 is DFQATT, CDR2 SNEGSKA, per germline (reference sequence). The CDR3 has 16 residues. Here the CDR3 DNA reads TGCAGTGCTAGAGGTAGGCTAGCGGGATTCTCCTACGAGCAGTACTTC. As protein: CSARGRLAGFSYEQYF.

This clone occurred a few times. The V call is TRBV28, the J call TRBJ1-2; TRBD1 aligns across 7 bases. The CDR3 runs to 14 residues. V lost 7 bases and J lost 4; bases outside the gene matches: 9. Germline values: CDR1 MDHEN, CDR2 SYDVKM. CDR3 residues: CASITFRDSYGYTF. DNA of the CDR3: TGTGCCAGCATTACTTTCCGGGACAGCTATGGCTACACCTTC.

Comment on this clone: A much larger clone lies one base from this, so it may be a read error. The CDR3: CASSGPSDIYVYTF. The CDR3 DNA is TGTGCCAGCAGTGGGCCCAGCGATATCTACGTCTACACTTTC. The rearrangement links TRBV6-1 to TRBJ1-2; D unclear. The CDR3 sequence is 14 residues long. Germline-derived CDR1 and CDR2 are MNHNS and SASEGT.

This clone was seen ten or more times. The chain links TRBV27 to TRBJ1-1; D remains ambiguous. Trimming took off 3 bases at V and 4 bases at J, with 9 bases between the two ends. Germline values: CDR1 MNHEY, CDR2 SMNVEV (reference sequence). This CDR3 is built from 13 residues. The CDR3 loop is CASSFSRSTEAFF. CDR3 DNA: TGTGCCAGCAGTTTCAGCAGGTCCACTGAAGCTTTCTTT.

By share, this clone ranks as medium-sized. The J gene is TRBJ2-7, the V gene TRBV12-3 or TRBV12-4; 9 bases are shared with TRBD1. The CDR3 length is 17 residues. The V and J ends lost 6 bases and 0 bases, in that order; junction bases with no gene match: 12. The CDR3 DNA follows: TGTGCCAGCAGACGCTATAACAGGGGGCCGACCTCCTACGAGCAGTACTTC. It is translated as CASRRYNRGPTSYEQYF.

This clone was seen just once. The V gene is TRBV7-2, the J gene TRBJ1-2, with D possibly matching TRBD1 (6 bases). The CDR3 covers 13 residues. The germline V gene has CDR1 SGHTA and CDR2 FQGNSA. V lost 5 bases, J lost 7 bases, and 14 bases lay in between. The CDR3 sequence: CASSPRDISGYTF. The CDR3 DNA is TGTGCCAGCAGCCCGCGGGACATCAGTGGCTACACCTTC.

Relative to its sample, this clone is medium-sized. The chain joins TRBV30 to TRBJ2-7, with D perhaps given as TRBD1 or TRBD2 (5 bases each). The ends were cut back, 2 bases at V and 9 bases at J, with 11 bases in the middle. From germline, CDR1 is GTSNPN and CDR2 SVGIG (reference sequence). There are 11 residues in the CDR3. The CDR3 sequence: CAWSNGAGQYF. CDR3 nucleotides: TGTGCCTGGAGTAACGGGGCAGGGCAGTACTTC.

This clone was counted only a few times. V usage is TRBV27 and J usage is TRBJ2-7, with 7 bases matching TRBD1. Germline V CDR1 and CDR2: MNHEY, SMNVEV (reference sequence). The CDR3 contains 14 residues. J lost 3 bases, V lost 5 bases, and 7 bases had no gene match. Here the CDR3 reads CASSLQGTRYEQYF. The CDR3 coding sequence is TGTGCCAGCAGTCTACAGGGGACGCGCTACGAGCAGTACTTC.

CDR3 sequence reads: CASSGRLAGAGEQFF. In nucleotides, the CDR3 is TGTGCCAGTAGTGGCCGACTAGCGGGAGCGGGCGAGCAGTTCTTC. The gene calls are TRBV19 and TRBJ2-1, with 12 bases that match TRBD2. The CDR3 length is 15 residues. With V trimmed by 5 bases and J by 10 bases, 9 bases remained unmatched. Germline V gene data show CDR1 as LNHDA and CDR2 as SQIVND (reference sequence).

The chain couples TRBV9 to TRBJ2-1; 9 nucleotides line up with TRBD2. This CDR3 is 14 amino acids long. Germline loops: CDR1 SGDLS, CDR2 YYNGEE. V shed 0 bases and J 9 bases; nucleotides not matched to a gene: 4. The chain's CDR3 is CASSVGGGAGEQFF. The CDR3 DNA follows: TGTGCCAGCAGCGTAGGCGGGGGGGCCGGTGAGCAGTTCTTC.

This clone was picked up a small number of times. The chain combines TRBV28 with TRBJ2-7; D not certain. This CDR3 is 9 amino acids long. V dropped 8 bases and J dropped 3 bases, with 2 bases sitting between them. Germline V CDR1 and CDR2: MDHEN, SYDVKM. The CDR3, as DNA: TGTGCCAGCGGCTACGAGCAGTACTTC. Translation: CASGYEQYF.

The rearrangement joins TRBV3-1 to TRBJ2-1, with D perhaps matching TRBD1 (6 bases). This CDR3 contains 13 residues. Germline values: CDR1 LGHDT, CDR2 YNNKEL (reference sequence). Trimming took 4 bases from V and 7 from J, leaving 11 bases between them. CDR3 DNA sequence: TGTGCCAGCAGCCGTCTACAGGGTAATGAGCAGTTCTTC. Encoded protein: CASSRLQGNEQFF.